The source of this T cell receptor beta chain is a study of blood T cell repertoires in COVID-19. Study background: Sites in the United States, Italy and Spain provided acute and convalescent COVID-19 samples. PBMCs, B-cell-depleted T cells, or T cells were the source of the cDNA or gDNA that made up the material.

In the original analysis: The assay estimated nucleated cells by amplifying reference gene primers. Sequenced by immunoSEQ multiplex PCR; TCRdb stores in-frame clones only, minus some. That table is the source of V, J and clone size, and D and trimming were worked out from the DNA. Of about 270,000 clones in the sample, approximately 90% were seen once. Which cohort a participant joined came from the clinical history participants gave. V was clipped by 6 bases and J by 6 bases; unmatched bases: 3. The germline V gene encodes CDR1 MDHEN and CDR2 SYDVKM. This CDR3 is 12 amino acids long. This sequence originates from a woman in her 30s with acute COVID-19. The V and J genes are TRBV28 and TRBJ2-3, with TRBD1 matching 7 bases. The specimen sequenced was PBMCs or T cells enriched from blood (not recorded which). CDR3 nucleotides: TGTGCCAGCAGGGTACAGGGGGATACGCAGTATTTT. This codes for CASRVQGDTQYF.